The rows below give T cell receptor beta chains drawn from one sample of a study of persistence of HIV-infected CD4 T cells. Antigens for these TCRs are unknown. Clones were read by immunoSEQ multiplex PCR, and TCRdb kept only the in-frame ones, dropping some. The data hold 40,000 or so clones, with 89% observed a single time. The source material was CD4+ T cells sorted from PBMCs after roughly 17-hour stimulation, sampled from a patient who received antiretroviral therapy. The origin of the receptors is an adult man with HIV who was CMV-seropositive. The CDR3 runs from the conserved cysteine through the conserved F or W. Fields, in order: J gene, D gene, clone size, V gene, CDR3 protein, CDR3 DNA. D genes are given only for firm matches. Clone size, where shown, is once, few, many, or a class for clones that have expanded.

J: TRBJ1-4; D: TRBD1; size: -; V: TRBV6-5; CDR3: CASHSFGTAEKLFF; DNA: TGTGCCAGTCATTCATTCGGGACAGCCGAAAAACTGTTTTTT
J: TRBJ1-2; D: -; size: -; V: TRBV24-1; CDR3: CATSEAGQTFYGYTF; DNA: TGTGCCACCAGTGAAGCCGGACAGACGTTCTATGGCTACACCTTC
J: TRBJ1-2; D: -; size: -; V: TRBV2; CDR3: CASSEGGGYGYTF; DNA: TGTGCCAGCAGTGAAGGTGGGGGCTATGGCTACACCTTC
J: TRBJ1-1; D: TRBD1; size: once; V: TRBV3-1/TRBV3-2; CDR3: CASSPTGAYAAEAFF; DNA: TGTGCCAGCAGCCCGACAGGGGCGTACGCAGCTGAGGCTTTCTTT
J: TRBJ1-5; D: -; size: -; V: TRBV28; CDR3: CASSRLNQPQHF; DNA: TGTGCCAGCAGTCGGCTCAATCAGCCCCAGCATTTT
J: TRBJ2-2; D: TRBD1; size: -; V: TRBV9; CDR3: CASSVGTGGTGELFF; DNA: TGTGCCAGCAGCGTCGGGACAGGGGGCACCGGGGAGCTGTTTTTT
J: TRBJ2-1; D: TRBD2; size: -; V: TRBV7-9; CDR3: CASSLVASGRNEQFF; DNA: TGTGCCAGCAGCTTAGTGGCTAGCGGGCGGAATGAGCAGTTCTTC
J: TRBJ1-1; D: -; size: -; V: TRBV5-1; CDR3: CASSASGVMNTEAFF; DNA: TGCGCCAGCAGCGCCTCAGGGGTTATGAACACTGAAGCTTTCTTT
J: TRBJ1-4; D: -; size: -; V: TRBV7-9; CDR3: CASSPDGATNEKLFF; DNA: TGTGCCAGCAGCCCGGATGGCGCAACTAATGAAAAACTGTTTTTT
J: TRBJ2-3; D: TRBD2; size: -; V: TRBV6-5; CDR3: CASSSLAGGITDTQYF; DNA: TGTGCCAGCAGTTCCCTAGCGGGGGGCATAACAGATACGCAGTATTTT
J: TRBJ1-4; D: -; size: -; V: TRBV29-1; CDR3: CSVEVSNEKLFF; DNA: TGCAGCGTTGAGGTTTCTAATGAAAAACTGTTTTTT
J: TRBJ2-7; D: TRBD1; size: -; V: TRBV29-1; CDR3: CSVKDRGPSYEQYF; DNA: TGCAGCGTTAAGGACAGGGGACCGTCCTACGAGCAGTACTTC
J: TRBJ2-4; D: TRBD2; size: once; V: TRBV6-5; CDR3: CASSYPGGIQYF; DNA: TGTGCCAGCAGTTACCCGGGAGGCATTCAGTACTTC
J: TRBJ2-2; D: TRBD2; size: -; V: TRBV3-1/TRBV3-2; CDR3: CASSHRSGGFNGELFF; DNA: TGTGCCAGCAGCCATCGTAGCGGGGGTTTTAACGGGGAGCTGTTTTTT
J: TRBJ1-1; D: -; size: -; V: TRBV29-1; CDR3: CSVDDSYMNTEAFF; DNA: TGCAGCGTTGACGACAGCTATATGAACACTGAAGCTTTCTTT
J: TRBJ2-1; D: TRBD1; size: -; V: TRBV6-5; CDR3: CASSLDRGSYNEQFF; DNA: TGTGCCAGCAGCCTTGACAGGGGGTCCTACAATGAGCAGTTCTTC
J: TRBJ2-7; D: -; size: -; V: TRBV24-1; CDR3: CATSGQDAYEQYF; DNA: TGTGCCACCAGTGGACAGGACGCCTACGAGCAGTACTTC
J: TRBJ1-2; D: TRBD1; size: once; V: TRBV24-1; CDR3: CATSDPQDRPYGYTF; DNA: TGTGCCACCAGTGACCCTCAGGACAGGCCGTATGGCTACACCTTC
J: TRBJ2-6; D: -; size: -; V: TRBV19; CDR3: CATTTTGPPSGANVLTF; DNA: TGTGCCACCACTACCACGGGCCCGCCATCTGGGGCCAACGTCCTGACTTTC
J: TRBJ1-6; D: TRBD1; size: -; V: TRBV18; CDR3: CASSPGTGADYNSPLHF; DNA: TGTGCCAGCTCACCAGGGACAGGGGCCGACTATAATTCACCCCTCCACTTT
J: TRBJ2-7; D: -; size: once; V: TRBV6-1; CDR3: CASSEATLSTWSVYEQYF; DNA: TGTGCCAGCAGTGAAGCGACATTATCGACCTGGTCTGTCTACGAGCAGTACTTC
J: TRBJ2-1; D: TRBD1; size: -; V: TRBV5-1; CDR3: CASSLGQGAYNEQFF; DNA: TGCGCCAGCAGCTTGGGACAGGGGGCCTACAATGAGCAGTTCTTC
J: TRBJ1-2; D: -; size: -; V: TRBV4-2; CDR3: CASSQGEGKGYTF; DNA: TGTGCCAGCAGCCAGGGAGAGGGAAAAGGCTACACCTTC
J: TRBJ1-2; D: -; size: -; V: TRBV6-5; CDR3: CASSYSPGATYGYTF; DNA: TGTGCCAGCAGTTACTCGCCGGGGGCCACCTATGGCTACACCTTC
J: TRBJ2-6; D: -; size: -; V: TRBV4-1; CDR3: CASSPQHSGANVLTF; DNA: TGCGCCAGCAGCCCTCAGCACTCTGGGGCCAACGTCCTGACTTTC
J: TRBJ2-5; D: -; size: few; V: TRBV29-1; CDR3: CSVGTQETQYF; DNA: TGCAGCGTTGGCACCCAAGAGACCCAGTACTTC
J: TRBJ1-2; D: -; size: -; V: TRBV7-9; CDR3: CASSEAWNYGYTF; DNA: TGTGCCAGCAGCGAAGCGTGGAACTATGGCTACACCTTC
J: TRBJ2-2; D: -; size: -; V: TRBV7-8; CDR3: CASSSGFPNTGELFF; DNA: TGTGCCAGCAGCTCAGGGTTCCCGAACACCGGGGAGCTGTTTTTT
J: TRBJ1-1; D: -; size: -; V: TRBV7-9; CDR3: CASSARTGFNTEAFF; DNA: TGTGCCAGCAGCGCCCGGACGGGATTTAACACTGAAGCTTTCTTT
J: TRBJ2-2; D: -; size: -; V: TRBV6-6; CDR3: CATFGRTGELFF; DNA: TGTGCCACCTTTGGGCGCACCGGGGAGCTGTTTTTT
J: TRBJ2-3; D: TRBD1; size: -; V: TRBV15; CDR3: CATSRVRGQEADTQYF; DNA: TGTGCCACCAGCAGAGTAAGGGGGCAGGAGGCAGATACGCAGTATTTT
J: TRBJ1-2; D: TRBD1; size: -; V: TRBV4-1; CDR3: CASSQGPEKPGGDYGYTF; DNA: TGCGCCAGCAGCCAAGGCCCGGAGAAACCAGGGGGTGACTATGGCTACACCTTC
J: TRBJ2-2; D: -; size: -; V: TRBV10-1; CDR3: CASSASTGELFF; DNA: TGCGCCAGCAGTGCGAGCACCGGGGAGCTGTTTTTT
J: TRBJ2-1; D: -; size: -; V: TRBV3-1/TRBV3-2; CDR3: CASSPGSRGNEQFF; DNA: TGTGCCAGCAGCCCCGGGTCCAGGGGTAATGAGCAGTTCTTC
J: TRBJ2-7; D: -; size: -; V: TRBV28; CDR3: CASSPPRGNLGEQYF; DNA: TGTGCCAGCAGCCCCCCCCGGGGGAACCTCGGCGAGCAGTACTTC